This T cell receptor beta chain was found in a study of T cell changes during pregnancy in multiple sclerosis. This clone has just one count. Sequenced by immunoSEQ multiplex PCR; TCRdb stores in-frame clones only, minus some. This sample yields just under 100,000 clones, of which 80% to 95% are seen a single time; 0.99% belongs to the top ten. This receptor was obtained from a female donor with multiple sclerosis, enrolled in a pregnancy study. The sample in question was peripheral blood, obtained after pregnancy.

In DNA form, the CDR3 reads TGTGCCAGCAGCTTACGGGACAGGCCGTTAGTAGAGCAGTACTTC. Its translation: CASSLRDRPLVEQYF. This chain uses TRBV5-6 with TRBJ2-7; 8 bases are a match to TRBD1. Trimming cost V 2 bases and J 7 bases; bases outside gene matches: 11. This CDR3 comprises 15 residues. Germline assignment: CDR1 SGHDT and CDR2 YYEEEE. Full variable domain (outside the CDR3, taken from reference TRBV5-6 and TRBJ2-7): DAGVTQSPTHLIKTRGQQVTLRCSPKSGHDTVSWYQQALGQGPQFIFQYYEEEERQRGNFPDRFSGHQFPNYSSELNVNALLLGDSALYLCASSLRDRPLVEQYFGPGTRLTVT.